This T cell receptor beta chain stems from a study of blood T cell repertoires in COVID-19. Study information: Acute-phase and convalescent COVID-19 samples originated in the United States, Italy and Spain. From T cells, B-cell-depleted T cells, or PBMCs came the material, which was cDNA or gDNA.

This clone is a singleton in its sample. Germline V lookup: CDR1 SGHAT, CDR2 FQNNGV. V trimming: 0 bases; J trimming: 6 bases; junction bases outside the gene matches: 5. The CDR3 runs to 16 residues. Authors' analysis steps: Amplification of reference gene primers provided the estimated nucleated cell counts. Clones were sequenced by immunoSEQ multiplex PCR, and TCRdb holds only the in-frame ones, with some missing. Clone size and the V and J calls come from that table; the DNA yielded D and trimming. Counted here are about 120,000 clones, 85% occurring once; the ten biggest clones make up approximately 11%.

The TCR originated in a man aged 80 or over with acute or convalescent COVID-19. The sequenced sample consisted of peripheral blood. This chain links TRBV11-2 with TRBJ1-4; 9 nucleotides align to TRBD1. For the CDR3, the DNA is TGTGCCAGCAGCTTAGATGGGGGGGACAGGGATGAAAAACTGTTTTTT. Its translation is CASSLDGGDRDEKLFF. Complete variable domain (other parts from reference TRBV11-2 and TRBJ1-4): EAGVAQSPRYKIIEKRQSVAFWCNPISGHATLYWYQQILGQGPKLLIQFQNNGVVDDSQLPKDRFSAERLKGVDSTLKIQPAKLEDSAVYLCASSLDGGDRDEKLFFGSGTQLSVL.